This TCR beta chain was recorded in a study of T cell clones after liver transplantation. V lost 0 bases, J lost 6 bases, and 12 bases lay in between. CDR3 length: 14 amino acids. Germline V gives CDR1 SEHNR, CDR2 FQNEAQ (reference sequence). The table came from immunoSEQ multiplex PCR; TCRdb's copy has only in-frame clones and leaves some out. The table has 65,000 to 85,000 clones, around 84% seen once. The rearrangement joins TRBV7-9 to TRBJ2-7, with D uncertain. The TCR sequence derives from a human patient who received a liver transplant. A subset of T cells may come from the graft donor. The specimen comprised CD4+ T cells from blood, sampled less than 50 months after liver transplant. The CDR3 loop is CASSLALGVGEQYF. As DNA, the CDR3 is TGTGCCAGCAGCTTAGCGCTTGGGGTCGGCGAGCAGTACTTC.